One sample yielded the 21 T cell receptor beta chains listed below, sequenced in a study of T cells in Graves' hyperthyroidism and ophthalmopathy. TCR beta CDR3 regions were amplified from RNA transcripts. The HTBI primer set was used in a first-round RT-PCR of the TCR CDR3. TCRdb recomputed calls from the multiplex PCR reads with MiXCR, one row per CDR3 protein. The profile shows fewer than 850,000 distinct CDR3 sequences, about 18% of them singletons. Sequencing input: blood. These receptors came from a man in his fifties with Graves' hyperthyroidism.

This clonotype was recorded many times. The gene calls are TRBV30 and TRBJ1-5; unclear D gene. The CDR3 spans 13 residues. Germline loops: CDR1 GTSNPN, CDR2 SVGIG (reference sequence). V was clipped by 3 bases and J by 8 bases, with 14 bases between them. CDR3 nucleotides: TGTGCCTGGAGCCCGATGGGTCTGGAGCCCCAGCATTTT. Protein: CAWSPMGLEPQHF.

This clonotype has ten or more counts. This chain links TRBV2 with TRBJ2-7; 7 bases fit TRBD1. The germline V gene has CDR1 SNHLY and CDR2 FYNNEI. V shed 4 bases, J shed 5 bases, and the junction held 5 bases outside the gene matches. This CDR3 spans 13 amino acids. The CDR3 sequence is CASSAQGEDEQYF. CDR3 DNA: TGTGCCAGCAGTGCTCAGGGGGAAGACGAGCAGTACTTC.

V gene TRBV14 combines with J gene TRBJ2-2; D remains unclear. Trimming took 0 bases from V and 6 from J, leaving 8 bases between them. Germline V gene sequence: CDR1 SGHDN, CDR2 FVKESK. The CDR3 runs 14 residues. The CDR3 coding sequence is TGTGCCAGCAGCCAAGAAAGGGCCGCCGGGGAGCTGTTTTTT. Amino acids: CASSQERAAGELFF.

This clonotype was counted ten times or more. The chain has TRBV7-3 and TRBJ2-7, with 11 bases fitting TRBD1. J was trimmed by 5 bases and V by 5 bases; bases with no gene match: 5. Germline V gives CDR1 SGHTA, CDR2 FQGTGA. The CDR3 loop spans 14 amino acids. The CDR3 nucleotides are TGTGCCAGCAGCCGGGACAGGGGGGTGGACGAGCAGTACTTC. This encodes CASSRDRGVDEQYF.

In this sample, this clonotype turned up a few times. The CDR3 bases are TGTGCCATCAACCTAGACAGGGGGCTTGAGCAGTACTTC. It is translated as CAINLDRGLEQYF. The chain is built from TRBV10-3 and TRBJ2-7; 10 nucleotides align to TRBD1. The CDR3 runs to 13 residues. Germline V lookup: CDR1 ENHRY, CDR2 SYGVKD. The V segment lost 7 bases and the J segment 7 bases; nucleotides outside the gene matches: 7.

J is TRBJ1-2 and V is TRBV7-2; no firm D call. Germline CDR1 is SGHTA and CDR2 is FQGNSA. This CDR3 contains 13 residues. V shed 5 bases and J shed 5 bases, with 12 bases lying between them. The CDR3 loop is CASSPSQQYGYTF. DNA of the CDR3: TGTGCCAGCAGCCCCTCACAGCAATATGGCTACACCTTC.

This clonotype was detected only a few times. This chain links TRBV29-1 with TRBJ2-2; D unresolved. The V gene's germline CDR1 is SQVTM and CDR2 ANQGSEA. This CDR3 contains 15 residues. V shed 1 base and J shed 1 base, with 10 bases lying between them. CDR3 nucleotides: TGCAGCGTTGAAGCCCCAGAGGAGAACACCGGGGAGCTGTTTTTT. The encoded protein is CSVEAPEENTGELFF.

This clonotype was observed a handful of times. The chain links TRBV6-1 to TRBJ1-1; 7 bases map to TRBD1. This CDR3 region has 14 residues. Germline V gene data show CDR1 as MNHNS and CDR2 as SASEGT. The trim removed 4 bases at V and 4 bases at J, leaving 6 bases unmatched. This chain's CDR3 is CASSAHRQGTEAFF. The CDR3 coding sequence is TGTGCCAGCAGTGCTCATCGACAGGGCACTGAAGCTTTCTTT.

This clonotype was picked up many times. The rearrangement uses TRBV7-9 and TRBJ2-7; either TRBD1 or TRBD2 may fit D (7 bases each). CDR3 size: 14 residues. CDR1 and CDR2 (germline): SEHNR, FQNEAQ (reference sequence). Trimming took 4 bases from V and 3 from J, leaving 13 bases between them. This CDR3 is CASSSGGAYYEQYF. The CDR3 DNA follows: TGTGCCAGCAGCTCAGGGGGGGCTTACTACGAGCAGTACTTC. The full variable domain, completed using reference TRBV7-9 and TRBJ2-7, is DTGVSQNPRHKITKRGQNVTFRCDPISEHNRLYWYRQTLGQGPEFLTYFQNEAQLEKSRLLSDRFSAERPKGSFSTLEIQRTEQGDSAMYLCASSSGGAYYEQYFGPGTRLTVT.

This chain uses TRBV12-3 or TRBV12-4 with TRBJ2-4, with 14 bases matching TRBD2. Trimming took 8 bases from V and 3 from J; bases not matched to a gene: 18. The CDR3 length is 20 residues. This chain's CDR3 is CASGQKGLAGVVSSKNIQYF. DNA of the CDR3: TGTGCCAGCGGACAAAAGGGACTAGCGGGAGTAGTGAGCAGCAAAAACATTCAGTACTTC.

This clonotype was observed many times. This chain joins TRBV12-3 or TRBV12-4 and TRBJ2-2; 8 bases fit TRBD1. V was clipped by 6 bases and J by 1 base; unmatched bases: 4. CDR3 length equals 15 residues. CDR3 DNA: TGTGCCAGCAGCCCGGGACAGGAGAACACCGGGGAGCTGTTTTTT. This sequence encodes CASSPGQENTGELFF.

This chain joins TRBV9 and TRBJ2-7, with 9 positions matching TRBD2. CDR1 SGDLS and CDR2 YYNGEE come from the germline V gene. J was trimmed by 4 bases and V by 0 bases; bases with no gene match: 5. This CDR3 is 15 amino acids long. The CDR3 DNA follows: TGTGCCAGCAGCGTAGAAAAGGCGGGAGGGTACGAGCAGTACTTC. This codes for CASSVEKAGGYEQYF.

CDR3 protein: CSARESLAHSYEQYF. The CDR3 nucleotides are TGCAGTGCTAGAGAGTCCCTAGCGCATTCCTACGAGCAGTACTTC. The chain links TRBV20-1 to TRBJ2-7; D possibly corresponds to TRBD2 (6 bases). Germline V gives CDR1 DFQATT, CDR2 SNEGSKA (reference sequence). V was cut by 0 bases and J by 1 base, with 13 bases left in between. The CDR3 has 15 amino acids.

This clonotype was detected ten times or more. This chain uses TRBV28 with TRBJ1-4, with TRBD1 as a possible D gene (6 bases). CDR3 length: 14 residues. Germline CDR1 MDHEN, CDR2 SYDVKM. V dropped 6 bases and J dropped 8 bases, with 16 bases sitting between them. CDR3: CASRGASGGEKLFF. DNA of the CDR3: TGTGCCAGCAGGGGGGCCTCAGGTGGGGAAAAACTGTTTTTT.

A few counts support this clonotype. V is TRBV7-2 and J is TRBJ1-2, with a possible D match to TRBD1 (5 bases). There are 13 residues in the CDR3. Germline assignment: CDR1 SGHTA and CDR2 FQGNSA. V lost 5 bases, J lost 6 bases, and 13 bases lay in between. The CDR3 reads CASSLEGPDGYTF. DNA of the CDR3: TGTGCCAGCAGCCTAGAGGGACCCGATGGCTACACCTTC.

This clonotype was counted ten times or more. The J gene is TRBJ2-7, the V gene TRBV19, with 11 bases fitting TRBD2. Germline V gene lookup returns CDR1 LNHDA and CDR2 SQIVND (reference sequence). This CDR3 has 14 residues. V shed 3 bases, J shed 6 bases, and the junction held 4 bases outside the gene matches. The chain's CDR3 is CASSILAGGGEQYF. The CDR3 nucleotides are TGTGCCAGTAGTATCCTAGCGGGAGGAGGCGAGCAGTACTTC.

The chain uses TRBV7-2 and TRBJ2-5, with D possibly being TRBD1 (7 bases). The germline V gene has CDR1 SGHTA and CDR2 FQGNSA. Trimming pared 2 bases from V and 7 bases from J, leaving 17 bases between. The length of the CDR3 is 15 residues. The CDR3 sequence: CASSLFSEGAGTQYF. The CDR3 DNA follows: TGTGCCAGCAGCTTATTCTCGGAGGGGGCCGGGACCCAGTACTTC.

Remarks on this clonotype: A much more abundant neighbour one base away suggests this may be a read error. The CDR3 carries no conserved terminal phenylalanine or tryptophan, so it likely arises from a read error. The rearrangement uses TRBV27 and TRBJ2-1, with D uncertain. CDR1 is MNHEY and CDR2 is SMNVEV in the germline V gene (reference sequence). The CDR3 runs 13 residues. V lost 4 bases and J 3 bases, leaving 7 bases between the germline ends. CDR3 nucleotides: TGTGCCAGCAGTTCCTCGTTCTACAATGAGCAGTTCCTC. This translates into CASSSSFYNEQFL.

The genes are TRBV10-3 and TRBJ1-6; no firm D call. CDR1 is ENHRY, CDR2 SYGVKD, per germline. This CDR3 comprises 12 residues. Trimming removed 10 bases at V and 6 bases at J, with 10 bases between. CDR3 nucleotide sequence: TGTGCCACCGCAGAAGTTAATTCACCCCTCCACTTT. Translating it yields CATAEVNSPLHF.

The sample holds many counts of this clonotype. The V and J genes are TRBV7-2 and TRBJ1-1; 7 bases are a match to TRBD1. Germline V gives CDR1 SGHTA, CDR2 FQGNSA. CDR3 length: 14 amino acids. V lost 4 bases to trimming and J lost 1 base; unmatched junction nucleotides: 3. This CDR3 reads CASSWTGSNTEAFF. In DNA, the CDR3 is TGTGCCAGCAGCTGGACAGGCTCGAACACTGAAGCTTTCTTT.

This clonotype showed up many times. The V gene is TRBV2, the J gene TRBJ2-7; 10 bases agree with TRBD1. V was pared by 9 bases and J by 2 bases, with 4 bases of the junction left unmatched. The CDR3 loop spans 13 amino acids. Per the germline V gene, CDR1 is SNHLY and CDR2 is FYNNEI. CDR3 nucleotide sequence: TGTGCCAGGGAGGGACAGGGGCCCTACGAGCAGTACTTC. This sequence encodes CAREGQGPYEQYF.